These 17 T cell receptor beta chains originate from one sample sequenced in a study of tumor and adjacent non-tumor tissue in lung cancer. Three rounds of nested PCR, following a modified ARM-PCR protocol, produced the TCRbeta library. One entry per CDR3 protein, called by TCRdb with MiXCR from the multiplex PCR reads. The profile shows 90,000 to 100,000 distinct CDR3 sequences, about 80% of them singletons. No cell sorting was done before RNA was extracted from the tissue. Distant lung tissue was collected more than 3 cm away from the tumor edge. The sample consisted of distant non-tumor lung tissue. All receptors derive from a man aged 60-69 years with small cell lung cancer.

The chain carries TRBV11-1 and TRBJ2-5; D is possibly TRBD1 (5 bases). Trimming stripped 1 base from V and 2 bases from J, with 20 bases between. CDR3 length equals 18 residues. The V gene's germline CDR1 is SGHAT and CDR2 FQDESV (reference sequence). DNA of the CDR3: TGTGCCAGCAGCTTAGTAGGGTCCCCAAGGGGATTTCAAGAGACCCAGTACTTC. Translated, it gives CASSLVGSPRGFQETQYF.

The CDR3 is CATVGTRARDTQYF. In DNA, the CDR3 is TGTGCCACCGTAGGGACTAGAGCCAGAGATACGCAGTATTTT. The chain is built from TRBV24-1 and TRBJ2-3; 8 bases are shared with TRBD2. V trimming: 9 bases; J trimming: 5 bases; junction bases outside the gene matches: 9. The CDR3 contains 14 residues. Germline V CDR1 and CDR2: KGHDR, SFDVKD.

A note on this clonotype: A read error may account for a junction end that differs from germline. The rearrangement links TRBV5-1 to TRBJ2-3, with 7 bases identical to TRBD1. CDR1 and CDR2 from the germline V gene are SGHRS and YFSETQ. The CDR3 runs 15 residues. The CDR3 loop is CPSSPVGQVTDTQYF. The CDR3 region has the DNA TGCCCCAGCAGTCCGGTTGGACAGGTCACAGATACGCAGTATTTT.

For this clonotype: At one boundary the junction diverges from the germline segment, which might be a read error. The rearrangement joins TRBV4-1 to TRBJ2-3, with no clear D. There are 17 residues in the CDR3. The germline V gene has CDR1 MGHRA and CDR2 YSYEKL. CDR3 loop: CTSSLPALQTSTDTQYF. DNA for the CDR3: TGCACCAGCAGCCTCCCAGCCCTCCAGACTAGCACAGATACGCAGTATTTT.

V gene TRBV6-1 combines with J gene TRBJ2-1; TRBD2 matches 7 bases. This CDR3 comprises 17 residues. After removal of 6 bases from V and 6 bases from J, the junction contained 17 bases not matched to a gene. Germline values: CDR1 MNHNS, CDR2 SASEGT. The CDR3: CASRRIRGVLKPNEQFF. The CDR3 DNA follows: TGTGCCAGCAGGAGAATCCGGGGGGTCCTAAAACCCAATGAGCAGTTCTTC.

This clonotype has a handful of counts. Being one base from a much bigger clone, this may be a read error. The CDR3, as DNA: TGTGCCGGCAGTCCCGGAGGGGGCGCATGGTATGGCTACACCTTC. Translating it yields CAGSPGGGAWYGYTF. The chain recombines TRBV28 with TRBJ1-2; TRBD1 agrees at 7 bases. The CDR3 sequence is 15 residues long. From germline, CDR1 is MDHEN and CDR2 SYDVKM.

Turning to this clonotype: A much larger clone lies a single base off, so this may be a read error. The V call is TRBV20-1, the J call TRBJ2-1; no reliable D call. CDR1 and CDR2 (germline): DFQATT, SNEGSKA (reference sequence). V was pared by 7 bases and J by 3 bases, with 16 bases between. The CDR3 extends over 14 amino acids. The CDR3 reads CSVKSYSHYNEQFF. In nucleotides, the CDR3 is TGCAGTGTAAAGAGTTATAGTCACTACAATGAGCAGTTCTTC.

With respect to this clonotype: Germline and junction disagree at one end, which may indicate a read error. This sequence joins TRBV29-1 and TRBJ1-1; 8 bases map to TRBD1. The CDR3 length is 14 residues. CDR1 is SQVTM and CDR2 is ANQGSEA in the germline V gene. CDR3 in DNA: TGCAGCGGCCGGGACAGGTGTAGGAGCACTGAACCTTTCTTT. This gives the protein CSGRDRCRSTEPFF.

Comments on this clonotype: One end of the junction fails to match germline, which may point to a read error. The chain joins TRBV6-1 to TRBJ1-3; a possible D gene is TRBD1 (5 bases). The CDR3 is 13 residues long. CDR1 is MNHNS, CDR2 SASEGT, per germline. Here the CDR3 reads CDSNLDTRNTIYF. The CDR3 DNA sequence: TGTGACAGCAATTTGGACACCAGAAACACCATATATTTT.

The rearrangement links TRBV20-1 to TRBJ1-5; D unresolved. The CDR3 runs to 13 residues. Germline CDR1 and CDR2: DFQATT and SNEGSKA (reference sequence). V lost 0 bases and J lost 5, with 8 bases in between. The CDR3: CSARDWSDQPQHF. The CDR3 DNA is TGCAGTGCTAGAGATTGGAGTGATCAGCCCCAGCATTTT.

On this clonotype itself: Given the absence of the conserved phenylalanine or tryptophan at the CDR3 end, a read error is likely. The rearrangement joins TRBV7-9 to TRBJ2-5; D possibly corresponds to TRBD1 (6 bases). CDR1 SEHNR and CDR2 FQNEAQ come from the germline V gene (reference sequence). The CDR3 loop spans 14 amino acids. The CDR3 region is CASSEQGSWETQYS. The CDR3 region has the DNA TGTGCAAGCAGCGAACAGGGTTCTTGGGAGACCCAGTACTCC.

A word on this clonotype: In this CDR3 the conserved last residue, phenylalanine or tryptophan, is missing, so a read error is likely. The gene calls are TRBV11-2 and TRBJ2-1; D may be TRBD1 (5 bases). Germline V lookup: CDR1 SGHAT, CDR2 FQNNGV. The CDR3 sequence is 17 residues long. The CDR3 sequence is CASNLVTAQSSYNEQFL. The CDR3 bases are TGTGCCAGCAACTTAGTGACAGCTCAGAGCTCCTACAATGAGCAGTTCTTA.

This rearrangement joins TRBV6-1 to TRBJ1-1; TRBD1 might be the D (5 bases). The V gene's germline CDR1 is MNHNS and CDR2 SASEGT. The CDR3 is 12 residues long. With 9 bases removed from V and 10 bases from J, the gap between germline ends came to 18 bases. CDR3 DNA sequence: TGTGCCAGTCCGAGGGGATGCTCTGGAGCTTTCTTT. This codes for CASPRGCSGAFF.

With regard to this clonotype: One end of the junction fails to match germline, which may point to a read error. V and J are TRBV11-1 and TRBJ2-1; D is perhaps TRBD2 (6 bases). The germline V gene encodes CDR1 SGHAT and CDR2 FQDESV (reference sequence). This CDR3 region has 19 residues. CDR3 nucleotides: TGTGCCAGCAGCGTTAGTGGACTAACGGAGGGGAGCTCCTACAATGTGCAGTTCTTC. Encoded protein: CASSVSGLTEGSSYNVQFF.

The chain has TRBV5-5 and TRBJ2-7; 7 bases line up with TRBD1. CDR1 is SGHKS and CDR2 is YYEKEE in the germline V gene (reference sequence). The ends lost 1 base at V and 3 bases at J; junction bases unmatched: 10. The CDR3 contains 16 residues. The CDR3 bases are TGTGCCAGCAGCTTGAACGGGACAGTGAACATCTACGAGCAGTACTTC. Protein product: CASSLNGTVNIYEQYF.

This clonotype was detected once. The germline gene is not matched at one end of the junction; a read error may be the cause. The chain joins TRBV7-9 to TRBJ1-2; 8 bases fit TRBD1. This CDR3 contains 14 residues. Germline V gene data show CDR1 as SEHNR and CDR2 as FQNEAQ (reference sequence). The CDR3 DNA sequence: TGTGCCAGCAGCCCCCAGGGGGCGGACTATGGTTACATCTTC. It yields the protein CASSPQGADYGYIF.

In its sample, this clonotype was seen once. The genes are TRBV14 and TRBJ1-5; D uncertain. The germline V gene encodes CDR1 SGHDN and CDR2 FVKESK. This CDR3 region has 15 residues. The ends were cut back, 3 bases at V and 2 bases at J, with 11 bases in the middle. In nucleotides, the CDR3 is TGTGCCAGCAGCCATTCGTTGACCCGCAATCAGCCCCAGCATTTT. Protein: CASSHSLTRNQPQHF.